What follows are 3 T cell receptor beta chains derived from one specimen sequenced in a study of blood T cell repertoires in COVID-19 (dated by TCRdb to 2018 to 2020). Libraries were prepared through the immunoSEQ multiplex PCR assay. This is the immuneACCESS table as TCRdb keeps it, with only in-frame sequences that have V and J called. A part of the clones is gone; compared with another copy, unresolved V genes explain less than half, and the rest is unexplained. Present in this sample are about 86,000 clones, 65% to 85% of which were seen just once. The ten largest account for 30% to 35% of the sample. Sequencing was performed on peripheral blood. The receptor source for this set is a woman of 80 years or more with active or convalescent COVID-19.

The chain uses TRBV10-1 and TRBJ2-7; TRBD1 matches 7 bases. V dropped 8 bases and J dropped 0; count of bases not matched to a gene: 1. The CDR3 runs 12 residues. CDR1 and CDR2 from the germline V gene are WNHNN and SYGVQD (reference sequence). CDR3 in amino acids: CASGDSSYEQYF. The CDR3 nucleotides are TGCGCCAGCGGGGACAGCTCCTACGAGCAGTACTTC.

The CDR3 DNA reads TGTGCCATCAGCCCCAGGGGAAGCAATCAGCCCCAGCATTTT. The encoded protein is CAISPRGSNQPQHF. The J gene is TRBJ1-5, the V gene TRBV10-3; D is possibly TRBD1 (6 bases). Per the germline V gene, CDR1 is ENHRY and CDR2 is SYGVKD. This CDR3 comprises 14 residues. V lost 6 bases, J lost 1 base, and 10 bases lay in between.

The rearrangement links TRBV7-2 to TRBJ2-7, with TRBD2 matching over 7 bases. Trimming removed 3 bases from V and 2 bases from J; junction bases left unmatched: 7. The germline gives CDR1 SGHTA, CDR2 FQGNSA. The CDR3 contains 15 residues. In DNA, the CDR3 is TGTGCCAGCAGCTTTCGTACGGGGGGAACCTACGAGCAGTACTTC. Protein sequence: CASSFRTGGTYEQYF.